This T cell receptor (beta chain) was recovered during a study of Graves' ophthalmopathy and Graves' hyperthyroidism. The germline CDR1 and CDR2 sequences are DFQATT and SNEGSKA (reference sequence). Trimming removed 4 bases from V and 7 bases from J; junction bases left unmatched: 2. This CDR3 comprises 13 residues. Amplifying from RNA transcripts, the study obtained TCR beta CDR3 regions. HTBI-primed RT-PCR formed the first round, and a multiplex PCR formed the second. TCRdb reprocessed the multiplex PCR reads via MiXCR and lists one record per CDR3 protein. The sample records fewer than 650,000 distinct CDR3 sequences, 20% to 25% being singletons.

The sequence was obtained from a woman aged 18-29 years with stable Graves' hyperthyroidism. Some clones in this sample may be carry-over from other donors' samples. Material: peripheral blood. The rearrangement links TRBV20-1 to TRBJ1-6; 9 nucleotides agree with TRBD1. The CDR3, as DNA: TGCAGTGCTACAGGACAGGGGAATTCACCCCTCCACTTT. The encoded protein is CSATGQGNSPLHF.